This entry is about one TCR beta chain. The repertoire was sequenced with immunoSEQ multiplex PCR; TCRdb's copy has only in-frame clones and lacks some. Among around 70,000 clones listed, roughly nine tenths were seen once. Stable vitiligo meant no lesion change over the previous 6 months. These data come from a study of resident and recirculating memory T cells in vitiligo. Germline CDR1 and CDR2: SGDLS and YYNGEE. The CDR3 has 15 residues. The J segment lost 3 bases and the V segment lost 4 bases, leaving 3 bases of the junction unmatched. The chain joins TRBV9 to TRBJ2-1; 11 bases line up with TRBD2. This receptor was identified in a male donor with vitiligo. The specimen sequenced was blood. In DNA, the CDR3 is TGTGCCAGCAGCACTAGCGGGGGAGGCTACAATGAGCAGTTCTTC. Amino acid sequence: CASSTSGGGYNEQFF.